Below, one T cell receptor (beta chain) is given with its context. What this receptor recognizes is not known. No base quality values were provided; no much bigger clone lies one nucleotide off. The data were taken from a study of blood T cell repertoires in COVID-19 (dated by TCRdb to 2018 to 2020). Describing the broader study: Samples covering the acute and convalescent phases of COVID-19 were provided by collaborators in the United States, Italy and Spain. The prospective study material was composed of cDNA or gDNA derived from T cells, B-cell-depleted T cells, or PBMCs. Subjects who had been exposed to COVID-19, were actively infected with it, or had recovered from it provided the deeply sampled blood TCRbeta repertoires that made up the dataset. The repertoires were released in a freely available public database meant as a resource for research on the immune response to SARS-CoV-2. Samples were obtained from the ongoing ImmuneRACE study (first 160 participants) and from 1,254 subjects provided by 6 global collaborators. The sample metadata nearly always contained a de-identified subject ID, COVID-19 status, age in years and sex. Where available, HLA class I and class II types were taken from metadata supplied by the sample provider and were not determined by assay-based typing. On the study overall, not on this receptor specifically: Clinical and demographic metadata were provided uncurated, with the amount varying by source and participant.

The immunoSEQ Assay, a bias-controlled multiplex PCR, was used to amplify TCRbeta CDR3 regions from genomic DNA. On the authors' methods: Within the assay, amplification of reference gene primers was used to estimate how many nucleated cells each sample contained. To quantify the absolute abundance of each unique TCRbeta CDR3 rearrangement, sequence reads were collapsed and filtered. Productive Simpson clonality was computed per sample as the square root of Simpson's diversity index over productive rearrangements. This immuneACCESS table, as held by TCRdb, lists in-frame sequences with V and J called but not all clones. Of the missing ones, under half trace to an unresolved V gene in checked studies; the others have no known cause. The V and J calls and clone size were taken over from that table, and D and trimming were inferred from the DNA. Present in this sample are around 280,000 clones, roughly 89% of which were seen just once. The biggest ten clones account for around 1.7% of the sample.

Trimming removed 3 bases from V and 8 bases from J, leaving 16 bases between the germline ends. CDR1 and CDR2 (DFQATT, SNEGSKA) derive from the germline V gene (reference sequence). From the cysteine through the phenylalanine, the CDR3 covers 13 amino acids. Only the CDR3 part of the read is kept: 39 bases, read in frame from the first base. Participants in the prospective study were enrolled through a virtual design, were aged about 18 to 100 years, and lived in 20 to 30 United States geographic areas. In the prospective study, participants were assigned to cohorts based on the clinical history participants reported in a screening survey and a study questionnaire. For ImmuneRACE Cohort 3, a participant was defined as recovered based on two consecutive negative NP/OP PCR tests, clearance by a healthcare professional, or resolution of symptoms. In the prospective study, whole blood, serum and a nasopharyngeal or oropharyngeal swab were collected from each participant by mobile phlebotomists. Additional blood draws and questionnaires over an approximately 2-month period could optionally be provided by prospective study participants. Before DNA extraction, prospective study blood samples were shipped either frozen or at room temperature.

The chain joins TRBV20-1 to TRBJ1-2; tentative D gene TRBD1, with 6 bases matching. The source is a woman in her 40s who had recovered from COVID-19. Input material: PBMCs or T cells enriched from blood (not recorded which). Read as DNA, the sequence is TGCAGTGCTAGTAATTCGGGGGGCCGAGGCTACACCTTC. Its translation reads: CSASNSGGRGYTF.